Each of the 2 T cell receptor beta chains below was sequenced from the same sample in a study of control samples from healthy donors and cancer patients. This table comes from immunoSEQ multiplex PCR, and its TCRdb copy is limited to in-frame clones, with some not included. The sample records about 80,000 clones, approximately 88% being singletons. Sequencing used blood. The receptors shown here come from a woman aged 55 to 70 in good health.

The sample holds a few counts of this clone. The chain recombines TRBV12-3 or TRBV12-4 with TRBJ1-1, with D perhaps TRBD1 (5 bases). The CDR3 extends over 11 amino acids. Trimming removed 4 bases at V and 8 bases at J, with 8 bases between. CDR3 DNA sequence: TGTGCCAGCAGTTGGGGCGTGGAAGCTTTCTTT. Translated, it gives CASSWGVEAFF.

V is TRBV6-6 and J is TRBJ1-3; D may be TRBD1 (5 bases). The germline V gene has CDR1 MNHNY and CDR2 SVGAGI (reference sequence). V shed 5 bases and J shed 0 bases, with 14 bases lying between them. The CDR3 has 16 residues. For the CDR3, the DNA is TGTGCCAGCAGTCCCTCGGGGGGGTTCTCTGGAAACACCATATATTTT. Its protein is CASSPSGGFSGNTIYF.